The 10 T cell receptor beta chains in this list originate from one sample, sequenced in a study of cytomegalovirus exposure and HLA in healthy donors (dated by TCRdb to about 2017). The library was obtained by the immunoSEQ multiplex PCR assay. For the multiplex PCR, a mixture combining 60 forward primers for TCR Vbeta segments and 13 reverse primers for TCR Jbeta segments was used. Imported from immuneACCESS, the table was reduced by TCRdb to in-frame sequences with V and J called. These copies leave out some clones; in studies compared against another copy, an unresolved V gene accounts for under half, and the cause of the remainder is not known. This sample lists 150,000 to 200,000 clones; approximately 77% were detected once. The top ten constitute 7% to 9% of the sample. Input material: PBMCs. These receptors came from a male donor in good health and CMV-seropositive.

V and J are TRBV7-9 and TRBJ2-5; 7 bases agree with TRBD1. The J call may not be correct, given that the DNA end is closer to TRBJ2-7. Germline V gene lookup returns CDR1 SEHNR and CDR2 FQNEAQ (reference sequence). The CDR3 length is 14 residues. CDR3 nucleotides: TGTGCCAGCAGCCCCCGGACAGGCCACTACGAGCAGTACTTC. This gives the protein CASSPRTGHYEQYF.

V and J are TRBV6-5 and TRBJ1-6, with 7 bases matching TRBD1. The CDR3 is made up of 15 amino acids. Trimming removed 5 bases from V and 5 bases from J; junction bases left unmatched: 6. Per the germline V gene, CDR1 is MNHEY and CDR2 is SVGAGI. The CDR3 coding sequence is TGTGCCAGCAGTCCCGGGACAGTACATAATTCACCCCTCCACTTT. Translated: CASSPGTVHNSPLHF.

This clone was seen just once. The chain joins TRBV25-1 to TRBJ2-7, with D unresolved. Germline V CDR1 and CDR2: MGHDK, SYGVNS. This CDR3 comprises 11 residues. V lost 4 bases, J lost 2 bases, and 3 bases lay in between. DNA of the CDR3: TGTGCCAGCAGTGCCGCCTACGAGCAGTACTTC. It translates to CASSAAYEQYF.

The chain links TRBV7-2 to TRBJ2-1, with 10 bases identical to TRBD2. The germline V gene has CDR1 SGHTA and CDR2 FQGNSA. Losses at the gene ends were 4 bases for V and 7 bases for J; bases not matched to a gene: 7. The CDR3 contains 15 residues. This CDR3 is CASSSQRGGGNEQFF. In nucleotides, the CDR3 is TGTGCCAGCAGCTCCCAGCGGGGGGGCGGAAATGAGCAGTTCTTC. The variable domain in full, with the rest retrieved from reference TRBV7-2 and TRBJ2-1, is GAGVSQSPSNKVTEKGKDVELRCDPISGHTALYWYRQSLGQGLEFLIYFQGNSAPDKSGLPSDRFSAERTGGSVSTLTIQRTQQEDSAVYLCASSSQRGGGNEQFFGPGTRLTVL.

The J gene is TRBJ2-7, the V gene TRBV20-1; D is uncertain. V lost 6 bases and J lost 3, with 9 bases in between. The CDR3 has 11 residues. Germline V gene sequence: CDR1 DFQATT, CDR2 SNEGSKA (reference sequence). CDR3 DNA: TGCAGTGCCTTAGTTAACTACGAGCAGTACTTC. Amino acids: CSALVNYEQYF.

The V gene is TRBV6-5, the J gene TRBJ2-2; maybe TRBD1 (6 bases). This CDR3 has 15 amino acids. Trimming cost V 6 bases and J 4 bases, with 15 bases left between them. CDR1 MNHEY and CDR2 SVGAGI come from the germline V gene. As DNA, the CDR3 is TGTGCCAGCAGCCATTCGGGACATTCCACCGGGGAGCTGTTTTTT. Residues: CASSHSGHSTGELFF.

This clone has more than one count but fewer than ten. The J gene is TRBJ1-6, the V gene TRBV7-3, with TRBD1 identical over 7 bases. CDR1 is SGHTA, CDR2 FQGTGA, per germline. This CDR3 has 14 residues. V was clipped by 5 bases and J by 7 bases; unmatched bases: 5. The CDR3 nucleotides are TGTGCCAGCAGCCATTCGGGACAGAATTCACCCCTCCACTTT. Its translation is CASSHSGQNSPLHF.

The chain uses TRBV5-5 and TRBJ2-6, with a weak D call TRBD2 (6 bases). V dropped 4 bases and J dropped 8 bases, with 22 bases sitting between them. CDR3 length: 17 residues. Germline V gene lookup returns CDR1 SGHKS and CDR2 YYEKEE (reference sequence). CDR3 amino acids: CASSPTEGGGRSNVLTF. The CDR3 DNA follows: TGTGCCAGCAGCCCAACAGAGGGTGGGGGGAGGTCCAACGTCCTGACTTTC.

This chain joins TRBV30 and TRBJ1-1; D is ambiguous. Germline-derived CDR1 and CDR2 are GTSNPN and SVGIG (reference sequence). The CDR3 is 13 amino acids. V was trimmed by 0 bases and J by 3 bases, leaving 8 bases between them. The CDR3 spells CAWSVTLYTEAFF. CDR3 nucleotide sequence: TGTGCCTGGAGTGTAACGCTATACACTGAAGCTTTCTTT.

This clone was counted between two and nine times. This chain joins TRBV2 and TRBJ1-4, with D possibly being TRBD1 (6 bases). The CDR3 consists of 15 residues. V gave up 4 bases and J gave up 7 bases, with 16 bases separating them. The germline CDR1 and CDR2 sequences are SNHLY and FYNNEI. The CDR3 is CASSAAGAGGEKLFF. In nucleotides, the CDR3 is TGTGCCAGCAGTGCCGCGGGGGCTGGAGGTGAAAAACTGTTTTTT. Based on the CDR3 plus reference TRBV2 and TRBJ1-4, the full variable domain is EPEVTQTPSHQVTQMGQEVILRCVPISNHLYFYWYRQILGQKVEFLVSFYNNEISEKSEIFDDQFSVERPDGSNFTLKIRSTKLEDSAMYFCASSAAGAGGEKLFFGSGTQLSVL.